This TCR beta chain was captured in a study of cytomegalovirus exposure and HLA in healthy donors (dated by TCRdb to between 2016 and 2019). For context, the study as a whole: An earlier analysis of several hundred of the donors reported 250 to 300 Gb of sequence data and around 110 million unique TCR beta sequences from about 200 million T cells. Around 330 gigabases of sequencing data and 70 million to 100 million unique TCR sequences made up an early release that covered under 750 HLA-typed donors. The genetic ancestry cluster associated with self-reported Caucasian donors included 81% of the 398 genotyped donors. The study aimed to test whether cataloging public T cell receptors could reveal signatures of past pathogen exposure. The study used immunosequencing to profile the T cell repertoires of hundreds of subjects and linked those repertoires to cytomegalovirus serostatus. Besides the first cohort of more than 650 subjects, a separate validation cohort made up of 120 different subjects was used. To predict cytomegalovirus infection status, the study combined high-throughput TCR immunosequencing, statistical association of individual TCRs with disease status, and machine learning. A later analysis re-examined previously published TCR beta repertoires from more than 650 donors and added high-resolution HLA genotyping to investigate patterns of TCR occurrence. Rather than using new phenotypic data, the later analysis identified candidate immune exposures from TCR beta sequences and from how often those sequences occurred across donors. In an earlier analysis of roughly 540 of the donors, high-throughput TCR beta sequencing was used to judge whether each TCR beta V gene segment behaved as functional or pseudogenic. Donor age, sex, ethnicity and CMV serostatus were compiled alongside the repertoire data. A later genetic analysis took genome-wide SNP genotypes for about 55% of the roughly 670 donors and used that subset as a discovery cohort. All discovery cohort repertoires had been generated on a single sequencing platform. Both class I and class II loci were covered by HLA typing, at four-digit resolution. Typing coverage varied by locus: about 620-630 donors for A, B, C, DRB1 and DQB1; 522 for DQA1; 606 for DPA1; roughly 450 for DPB1. A handful of DR-DQ haplotypes were handled as single units for association and clustering because linkage in the cohort was strong. Among several hundred genotyped donors of the cohort, an average of approximately 240,000 unique TCR beta nucleotide sequences was sequenced per donor, of which about 20% were non-productive. Beyond this particular receptor, the publication reports: A cluster of highly shared sequence variants was judged likely to represent a technical artifact of the sequencing pipeline. An earlier analysis of approximately 500 of the donors showed that most TCR beta V segments appeared in productive rearrangements either about 90% or about 30% of the time, which broadly matched IMGT annotations. A later analysis associated 17,000 or so TCR beta sequences with specific HLA alleles at a false discovery rate of 0.05. Because counts were too low, 15 or so rarely observed V segments, including chromosome 9 orphons, were excluded from the earlier analysis of roughly 580 of the donors. V-gene and J-gene trimming of TCR beta chains was associated with a missense DCLRE1C variant in a later genetic analysis, and the association was replicated in an independent cohort. It was suggested by the authors that the approach could potentially be generalized to other disease states and immunological phenotypes. Linkage disequilibrium might explain the correlated functional status among segregating V segments, but an unknown experimental factor could not be excluded. Several of the top co-occurrence clusters appeared to be linked to parvovirus B19, influenza, CMV and Epstein-Barr virus, according to a later analysis. The only immune exposure information available for the cohort was CMV serostatus. When HLA alleles, especially DR and DQ, strongly co-occurred, TCR associations were difficult to assign to individual alleles. The classifier was reported to diagnose cytomegalovirus status with high specificity and sensitivity in both the original and validation cohorts. In a later analysis, TCR association rates were found to vary across HLA loci, with the most associated TCRs seen for DRB1 alleles and the fewest for HLA-C alleles. Most TCR sequences were observed very rarely across donors, whereas some public TCRs were present in many individuals. Presence/absence analyses assumed roughly uniform sequencing depth across donors, an assumption that may not hold. Some IMGT-functional V segments, including TRBV6-2 and TRBV6-3, could not be told apart with the 87-base-pair reads, so those segments were excluded. According to a later analysis, most CMV-associated TCR beta chains appeared to be HLA-restricted, and the HLA associations seemed to be driven largely by CMV exposure. A later analysis found that HLA-associated TCR beta chains were more clonally expanded and had lower generation probabilities than equally common non-associated chains. HLA typing was unavailable for some donors at each locus, so association tests used only the typed subset. Only TCR beta chains were sequenced in this cohort, and the absence of alpha or paired-chain data limited detectable features. Three of the identified cytomegalovirus-associated TCR beta chains were confirmed in vitro to be specific for cytomegalovirus antigens. According to a later genetic analysis, donors in an Asian-associated ancestry cluster had fewer N-insertions in productive TCRs than the approximately 610-donor mean. A further reported finding was that TCR beta sequences accurately predicted the HLA-A and HLA-B alleles for most subjects in the first cohort. The study listed over 150 TCR beta chains as associated with cytomegalovirus.

CDR1 and CDR2 (MGHRA, YSYEKL) derive from the germline V gene. The junction shows trimming of 6 bases on V and 0 bases on J, plus 12 bases between the germline ends. Measured from the cysteine to the phenylalanine, the CDR3 is 14 residues long. Of the read, only the CDR3 DNA is kept; its 42 bases are in frame from base 1. Comment on this clone: Its binding antigen is unknown. Base qualities are not at hand, and no much larger clone is one base apart.

The cohort was made up of 666 healthy bone marrow donors. At the time of sampling, all cohort members were nominally healthy, though unrecorded immune exposures were likely present. The donor was CMV seropositive and was included in the group of 250 to 350 seropositive cohort members. A peripheral blood sample was provided by each donor, and peripheral blood mononuclear cells were used for TCR beta sequencing. Genomic DNA was extracted from the blood cell samples with the Qiagen DNeasy Blood Extraction Kit. The library was made by the immunoSEQ multiplex PCR assay. A mixture of 60 forward primers for TCR Vbeta segments and 13 reverse primers for TCR Jbeta segments was used in the multiplex PCR. A multiplex PCR assay on genomic DNA amplified the CDR3 region of rearranged TCR beta genes. Amplified TCR beta libraries were sequenced as 87-base-pair reads on the Illumina HiSeq System. Regarding the original processing steps: A later analysis tallied around 82 million unique TCR beta chains across the 666 repertoires, and 10 million to 11 million of those chains were shared by two or more donors. Raw reads were error-corrected and collapsed into unique sequences by a nearest-neighbor algorithm in which closely related sequences were merged to remove PCR and sequencing errors. CDR3 sequences were aligned to IMGT reference sequences to assign V, D and J gene segments. For a sequence to be retained, a match of at least six nucleotides to both a V gene segment and a J gene segment was required. Rearrangements were called productive when the CDR3 lacked stop codons and stayed in frame with V and J; all others were non-productive. Following IMGT convention, CDR3 was defined as the stretch from the second conserved V-encoded cysteine to the conserved J-encoded phenylalanine. In an earlier analysis of some 550 of the donors, sequences lacking an unambiguous match to a single V gene segment were excluded. In an earlier analysis of a few hundred of the donors, a V segment was called functional when productive rearrangements were above 56.7%, and segregating when the standard deviation between donors exceeded 5%. To diagnose cytomegalovirus status from the catalog of TCR beta chain sequences, a statistical classification framework was built. In a later analysis, V and J genes were assigned by comparing TCR nucleotide sequences against IMGT/GENE-DB human TR gene sequences. Using the TCRdist pipeline, a later analysis assigned CDR3 sequences along with most-parsimonious VDJ recombination scenarios. A later analysis defined each TCR beta chain by its CDR3 amino acid sequence plus V-gene family, and excluded reads lacking a unique V-gene family. As a way to deal with suspected cross-contamination and a sequencing artifact, a later analysis dropped hundreds of nucleotide sequences that were highly shared and had low generation probability. A later analysis calculated a clonal expansion index for each public chain from normalized within-repertoire ranks of inferred template counts. A later analysis computed generation probabilities with a VDJ recombination model fitted to out-of-frame rearrangements, and checked the results against IGoR. Hypergeometric tests were used in a later analysis to score TCR-TCR, TCR-HLA and TCR-CMV co-occurrence, with a repertoire-size bias correction applied to the TCR pairs. False discovery rates were estimated in a later analysis by permuting HLA or CMV assignments 20 times. A later analysis grouped co-occurring TCRs with DBSCAN, adding TCRdist sequence similarity when clustering within HLA-allele-positive subsets. Co-occurrence clustering excluded repertoires with fewer than 30,000 or more than 120,000 public chains, plus five with anomalous nucleotide sharing. TCRdb provides this immuneACCESS table in a form limited to in-frame rearrangements. Some clones are lacking; in checked studies, under half of them reflect an unresolved V gene, and why the rest are absent is not known. For V, J and clone size, that table is used; D and trimming come from the DNA. The sample includes 150,000 to 200,000 clones, with 12% observed a single time. The top ten hold under 10% of the sample.

The clonotype was recovered from a man between 45 and 60 years old in good health and CMV-seropositive. Here the chain combines TRBV4-1 and TRBJ2-7; a tentative D call is TRBD1 (6 bases match). The sequenced material came from PBMCs. The sequenced DNA: TGCGCCAGCAGTCCGGGACACCTCTCCTACGAGCAGTACTTC. It is translated as CASSPGHLSYEQYF.